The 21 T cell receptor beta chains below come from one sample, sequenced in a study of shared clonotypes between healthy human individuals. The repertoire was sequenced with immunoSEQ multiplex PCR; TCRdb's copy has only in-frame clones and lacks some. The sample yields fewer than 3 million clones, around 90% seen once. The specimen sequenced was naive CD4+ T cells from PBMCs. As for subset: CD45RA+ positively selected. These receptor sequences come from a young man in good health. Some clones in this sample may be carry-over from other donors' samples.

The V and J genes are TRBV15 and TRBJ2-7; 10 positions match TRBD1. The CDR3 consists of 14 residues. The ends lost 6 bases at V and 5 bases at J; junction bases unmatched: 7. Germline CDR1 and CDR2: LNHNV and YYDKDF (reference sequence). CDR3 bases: TGTGCCACCAGTCCGGACAGGGGGGCCGACGAGCAGTACTTC. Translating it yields CATSPDRGADEQYF.

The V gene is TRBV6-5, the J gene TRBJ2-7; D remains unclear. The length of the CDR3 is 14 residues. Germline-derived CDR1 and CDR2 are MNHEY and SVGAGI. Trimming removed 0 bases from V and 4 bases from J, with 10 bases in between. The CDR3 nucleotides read TGTGCCAGCAGTTACTCGTTAGGGCCTTACGAGCAGTACTTC. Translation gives CASSYSLGPYEQYF.

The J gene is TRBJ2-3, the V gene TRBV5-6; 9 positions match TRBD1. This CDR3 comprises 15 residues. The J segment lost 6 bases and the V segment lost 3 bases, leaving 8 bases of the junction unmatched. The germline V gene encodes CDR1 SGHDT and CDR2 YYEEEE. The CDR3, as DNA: TGTGCCAGCAGCTCCTCCCGACAGGGGGGGGATACGCAGTATTTT. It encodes CASSSSRQGGDTQYF.

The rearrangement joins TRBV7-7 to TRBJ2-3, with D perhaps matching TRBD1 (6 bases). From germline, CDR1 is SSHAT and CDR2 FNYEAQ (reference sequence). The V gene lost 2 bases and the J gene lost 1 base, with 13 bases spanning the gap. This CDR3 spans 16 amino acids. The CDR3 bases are TGTGCCAGCAGCTTAACACTGGCAGGGGGCACAGATACGCAGTATTTT. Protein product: CASSLTLAGGTDTQYF.

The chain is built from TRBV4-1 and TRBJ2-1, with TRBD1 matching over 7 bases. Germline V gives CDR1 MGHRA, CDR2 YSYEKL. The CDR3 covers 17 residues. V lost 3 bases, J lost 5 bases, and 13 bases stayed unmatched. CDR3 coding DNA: TGCGCCAGCAGCCACGACCCGGCGGGTCAGGGGGACAATGAGCAGTTCTTC. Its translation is CASSHDPAGQGDNEQFF.

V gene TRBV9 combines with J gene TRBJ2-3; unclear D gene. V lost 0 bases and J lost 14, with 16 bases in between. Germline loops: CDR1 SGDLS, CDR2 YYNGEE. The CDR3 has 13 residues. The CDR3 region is CASSVDSHSKGYF. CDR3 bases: TGTGCCAGCAGCGTAGACAGCCACAGTAAGGGGTATTTT.

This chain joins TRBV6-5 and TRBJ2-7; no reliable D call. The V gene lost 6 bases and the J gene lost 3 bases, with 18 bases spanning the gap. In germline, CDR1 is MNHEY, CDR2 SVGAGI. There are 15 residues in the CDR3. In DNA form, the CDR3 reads TGTGCCAGCAGGATACGGGCCCTAGATAGCTACGAGCAGTACTTC. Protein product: CASRIRALDSYEQYF.

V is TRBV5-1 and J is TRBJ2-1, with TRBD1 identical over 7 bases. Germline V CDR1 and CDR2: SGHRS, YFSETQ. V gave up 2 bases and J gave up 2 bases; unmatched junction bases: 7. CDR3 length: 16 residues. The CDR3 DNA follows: TGCGCCAGCAGCTTACACTGGACAGGCCCCTACAATGAGCAGTTCTTC. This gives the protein CASSLHWTGPYNEQFF.

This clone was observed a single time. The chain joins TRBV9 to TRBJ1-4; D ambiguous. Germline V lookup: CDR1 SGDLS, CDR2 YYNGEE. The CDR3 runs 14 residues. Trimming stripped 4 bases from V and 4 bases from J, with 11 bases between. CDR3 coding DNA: TGTGCCAGCAGCCCGCGGGGAGGTAATGAAAAACTGTTTTTT. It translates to CASSPRGGNEKLFF.

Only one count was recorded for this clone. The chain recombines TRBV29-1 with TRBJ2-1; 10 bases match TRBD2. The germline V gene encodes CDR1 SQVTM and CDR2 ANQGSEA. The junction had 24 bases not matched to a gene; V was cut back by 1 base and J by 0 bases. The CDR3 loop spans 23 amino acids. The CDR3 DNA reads TGCAGCGTTGAAGGGGTGAGCAGTACTAGCGGGAAAAACCCCTCGGCCTCCTACAATGAGCAGTTCTTC. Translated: CSVEGVSSTSGKNPSASYNEQFF.

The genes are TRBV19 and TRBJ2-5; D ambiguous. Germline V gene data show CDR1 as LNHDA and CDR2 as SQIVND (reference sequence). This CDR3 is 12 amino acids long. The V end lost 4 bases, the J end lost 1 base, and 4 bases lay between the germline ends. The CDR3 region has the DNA TGTGCCAGTAGTAAGGTCCAAGAGACCCAGTACTTC. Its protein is CASSKVQETQYF.

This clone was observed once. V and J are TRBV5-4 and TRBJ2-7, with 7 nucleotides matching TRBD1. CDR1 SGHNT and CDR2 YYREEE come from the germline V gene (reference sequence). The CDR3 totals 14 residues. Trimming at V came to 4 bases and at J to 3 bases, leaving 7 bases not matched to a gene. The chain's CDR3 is CASSPGTEGYEQYF. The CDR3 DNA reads TGTGCCAGCAGCCCCGGGACAGAGGGCTACGAGCAGTACTTC.

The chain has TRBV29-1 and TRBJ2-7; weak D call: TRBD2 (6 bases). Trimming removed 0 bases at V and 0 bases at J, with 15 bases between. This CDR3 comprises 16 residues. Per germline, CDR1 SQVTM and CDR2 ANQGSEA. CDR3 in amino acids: CSVEDRGTDHSYEQYF. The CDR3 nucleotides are TGCAGCGTTGAAGATCGAGGGACTGATCACTCCTACGAGCAGTACTTC.

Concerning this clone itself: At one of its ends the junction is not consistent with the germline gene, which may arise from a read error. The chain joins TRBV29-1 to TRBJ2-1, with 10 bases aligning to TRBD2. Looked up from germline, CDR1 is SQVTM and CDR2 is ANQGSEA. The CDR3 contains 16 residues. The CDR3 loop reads CSVEGGIAGGRDEQFF. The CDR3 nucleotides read TGCAGCGTGGAAGGGGGGATAGCGGGAGGCCGGGATGAGCAGTTCTTC.

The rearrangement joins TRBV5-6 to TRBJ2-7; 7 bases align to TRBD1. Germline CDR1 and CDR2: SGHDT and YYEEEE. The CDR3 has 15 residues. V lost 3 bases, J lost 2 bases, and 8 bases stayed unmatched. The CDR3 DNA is TGTGCCAGCAGCTGGACTCGGGACAGCACCTACGAGCAGTACTTC. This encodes CASSWTRDSTYEQYF. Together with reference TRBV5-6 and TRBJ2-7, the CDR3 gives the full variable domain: DAGVTQSPTHLIKTRGQQVTLRCSPKSGHDTVSWYQQALGQGPQFIFQYYEEEERQRGNFPDRFSGHQFPNYSSELNVNALLLGDSALYLCASSWTRDSTYEQYFGPGTRLTVT.

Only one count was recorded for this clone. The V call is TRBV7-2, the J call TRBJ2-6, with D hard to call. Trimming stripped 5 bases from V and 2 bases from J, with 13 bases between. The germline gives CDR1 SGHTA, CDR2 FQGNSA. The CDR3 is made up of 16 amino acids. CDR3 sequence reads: CASSINRLAGANVLTF. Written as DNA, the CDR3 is TGTGCCAGCAGCATAAATCGGCTTGCTGGGGCCAACGTCCTGACTTTC.

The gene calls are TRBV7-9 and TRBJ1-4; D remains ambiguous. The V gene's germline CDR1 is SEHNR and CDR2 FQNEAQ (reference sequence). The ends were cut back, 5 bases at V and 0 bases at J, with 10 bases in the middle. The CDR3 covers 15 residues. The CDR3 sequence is CASSPGSATNEKLFF. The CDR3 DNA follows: TGTGCCAGCAGCCCTGGGAGTGCAACTAATGAAAAACTGTTTTTT.

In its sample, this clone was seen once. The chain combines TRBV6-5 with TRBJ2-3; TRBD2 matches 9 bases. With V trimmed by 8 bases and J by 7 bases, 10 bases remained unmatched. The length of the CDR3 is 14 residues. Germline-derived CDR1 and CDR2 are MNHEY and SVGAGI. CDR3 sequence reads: CASGLAGDSYTQYF. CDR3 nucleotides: TGTGCCAGCGGATTAGCGGGAGATTCATATACGCAGTATTTT.

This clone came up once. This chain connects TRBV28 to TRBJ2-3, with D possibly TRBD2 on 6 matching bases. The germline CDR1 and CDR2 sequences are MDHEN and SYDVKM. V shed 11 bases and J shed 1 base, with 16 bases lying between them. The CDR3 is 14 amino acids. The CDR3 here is CAVWTTARTDTQYF. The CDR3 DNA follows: TGTGCCGTTTGGACTACCGCGCGCACAGATACGCAGTATTTT. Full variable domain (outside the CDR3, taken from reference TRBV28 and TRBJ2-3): DVKVTQSSRYLVKRTGEKVFLECVQDMDHENMFWYRQDPGLGLRLIYFSYDVKMKEKGDIPEGYSVSREKKERFSLILESASTNQTSMYLCAVWTTARTDTQYFGPGTRLTVL.

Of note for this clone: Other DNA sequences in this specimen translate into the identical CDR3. Here the CDR3 reads CASSLGQGARGYTF. CDR3 coding DNA: TGTGCCAGCAGCTTAGGACAGGGGGCGAGGGGCTACACCTTC. The chain links TRBV7-9 to TRBJ1-2; 10 nucleotides agree with TRBD1. The CDR3 sequence is 14 residues long. CDR1 is SEHNR and CDR2 is FQNEAQ in the germline V gene (reference sequence). After removal of 1 base from V and 8 bases from J, the junction contained 4 bases not matched to a gene.

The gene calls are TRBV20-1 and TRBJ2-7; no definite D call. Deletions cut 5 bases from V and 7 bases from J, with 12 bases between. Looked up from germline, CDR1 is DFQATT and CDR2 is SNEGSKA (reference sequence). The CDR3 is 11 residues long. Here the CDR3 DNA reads TGCAGTGCTGAAAGAATGTGGGAGCAGTACTTC. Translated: CSAERMWEQYF.